This T cell receptor beta chain was identified in a study of CD8+CD57+ T cells in acquired aplastic anemia. Previously, flow cytometry had revealed CD8+CD57+ cell expansion in the patients chosen for sequencing. The table lists this clonotype with a count of one. Germline lookup yields CDR1 WSHSY and CDR2 SAAADI. The CDR3 totals 15 residues. The V end was cut by 6 bases, the J end by 1 base, with 12 bases between. Genomic DNA provided the template from which TCR beta VDJ and CDR3 profiles were obtained. TCRdb re-called the reads through MiXCR, storing one row per CDR3 protein. Seen here are roughly 150,000 distinct CDR3 sequences, 47% observed once, and the top ten hold less than 3%.

This sequence originates from a human donor with aplastic anemia. The sample was sorted CD4+, CD8+, or CD8+CD57+ T cells (not recorded which) from PBMCs. The V and J genes are TRBV10-2 and TRBJ2-2; D is uncertain. For the CDR3, the DNA is TGCGCCAGCAGAGCCGACACCGAGAACACCGGGGAGCTGTTTTTT. Translation: CASRADTENTGELFF.